This is a list of T cell receptor beta chains from one sample in a study of shared clonotypes between healthy human individuals. The data were produced by immunoSEQ multiplex PCR, yet TCRdb's version contains in-frame clones alone and is incomplete. The sample lists about 99,000 clones, more than 45% seen once, with less than 15% in the top ten. The sequencing sample was made of PBMCs. All receptors derive from a woman aged 40 to 50 in good health. Some clones in this sample may be carry-over from other donors' samples. Each CDR3 is given with its conserved first and last residue. The D gene is left open where the match is weak. Some rows have no size entry. The others give once, few or many, or a class for an expanded clone.

size: -; D: TRBD1; V: TRBV29-1; J: TRBJ1-2; CDR3: CSVRPRDRANYGYTF; DNA: TGCAGCGTTCGTCCAAGGGACAGAGCTAACTATGGCTACACCTTC
size: -; D: TRBD1; V: TRBV29-1; J: TRBJ1-5; CDR3: CSVAIPGGGQGNQPQHF; DNA: TGCAGCGTCGCAATCCCTGGAGGGGGACAGGGCAATCAGCCCCAGCATTTT
size: -; D: -; V: TRBV18; J: TRBJ2-5; CDR3: CASSPPGTAQVGTQYF; DNA: TGTGCCAGCTCACCCCCCGGGACCGCACAAGTGGGGACCCAGTACTTC
size: many; D: TRBD1; V: TRBV30; J: TRBJ1-3; CDR3: CASISRDRARNTIYF; DNA: TGTGCCTCTATAAGTCGGGACAGGGCCCGAAACACCATATATTTT
size: few; D: TRBD2; V: TRBV7-8; J: TRBJ2-1; CDR3: CASSPGLAGGNEQFF; DNA: TGTGCCAGCAGCCCAGGACTAGCGGGAGGTAATGAGCAGTTCTTC
size: -; D: TRBD1; V: TRBV28; J: TRBJ1-4; CDR3: CASSLLGAQGSRHKANEKLFF; DNA: TGTGCCAGCAGTTTGTTGGGGGCACAGGGGAGCCGGCACAAGGCTAATGAAAAACTGTTTTTT
size: -; D: -; V: TRBV27; J: TRBJ2-7; CDR3: CASRDFDYEQYF; DNA: TGTGCCAGCCGGGACTTTGATTACGAGCAGTACTTC
size: -; D: -; V: TRBV5-6; J: TRBJ1-2; CDR3: CASSAGLAYGYTF; DNA: TGTGCCAGCAGCGCGGGACTGGCCTATGGCTACACCTTC
size: many; D: TRBD2; V: TRBV30; J: TRBJ2-3; CDR3: CAWTSWTSGSTDTQYF; DNA: TGTGCCTGGACCTCATGGACTAGCGGGAGCACAGATACGCAGTATTTT
size: -; D: -; V: TRBV18; J: TRBJ2-5; CDR3: CASSPTGMGAQETQYF; DNA: TGTGCCAGCTCACCCACAGGGATGGGGGCCCAAGAGACCCAGTACTTC
size: -; D: -; V: TRBV28; J: TRBJ2-5; CDR3: CASSATGAPQETQYF; DNA: TGTGCCAGCAGCGCTACCGGGGCTCCCCAAGAGACCCAGTACTTC
size: -; D: -; V: TRBV7-2; J: TRBJ1-2; CDR3: CASSLSASGSANYGYTF; DNA: TGTGCCAGCAGCTTATCTGCGTCGGGGTCAGCTAACTATGGCTACACCTTC
size: -; D: -; V: TRBV5-4; J: TRBJ2-7; CDR3: CASSLAIGVSYEQYF; DNA: TGTGCCAGCAGCTTAGCCATAGGGGTCTCCTACGAGCAGTACTTC
size: -; D: -; V: TRBV2; J: TRBJ2-3; CDR3: CASSEAKWAQYF; DNA: TGTGCCAGCAGTGAAGCCAAGTGGGCGCAGTATTTT
size: -; D: TRBD1; V: TRBV19; J: TRBJ2-7; CDR3: CASSMTAGQGDYEQYF; DNA: TGTGCCAGTAGCATGACCGCGGGACAGGGGGACTACGAGCAGTACTTC
size: many; D: -; V: TRBV7-8; J: TRBJ1-1; CDR3: CASSAQGSEAFF; DNA: TGTGCCAGCAGCGCACAGGGAAGTGAAGCTTTCTTT
size: -; D: TRBD1; V: TRBV28; J: TRBJ1-2; CDR3: CASRRTGGVRGYTF; DNA: TGTGCCAGCAGACGGACAGGGGGGGTGAGAGGCTACACCTTC
size: many; D: TRBD1; V: TRBV28; J: TRBJ2-7; CDR3: CASTPAGTGASYEQYF; DNA: TGTGCCAGCACTCCAGCCGGGACAGGTGCCTCCTACGAGCAGTACTTC
size: few; D: -; V: TRBV10-3; J: TRBJ1-5; CDR3: CAISEGQESQPQHF; DNA: TGTGCCATCAGTGAAGGGCAGGAGAGTCAGCCCCAGCATTTT
size: many; D: -; V: TRBV11-3; J: TRBJ1-1; CDR3: CASSLGSNTEAFF; DNA: TGTGCCAGCAGCTTAGGATCGAACACTGAAGCTTTCTTT
size: once; D: -; V: TRBV4-1; J: TRBJ2-3; CDR3: CASSQDGRDILTDTQYF; DNA: TGCGCCAGCAGCCAAGATGGGCGGGATATACTCACAGATACGCAGTATTTT
size: few; D: -; V: TRBV7-6; J: TRBJ2-7; CDR3: CASSAALGEQYF; DNA: TGTGCCAGCAGCGCCGCTTTGGGGGAGCAGTACTTC
size: -; D: -; V: TRBV7-9; J: TRBJ1-2; CDR3: CASSPGVTGYTF; DNA: TGTGCCAGCAGCCCGGGAGTTACCGGCTACACCTTC
size: many; D: TRBD1; V: TRBV6-1; J: TRBJ2-7; CDR3: CASEFRGYEQYF; DNA: TGTGCCAGCGAATTCAGGGGGTACGAGCAGTACTTC
size: many; D: -; V: TRBV29-1; J: TRBJ1-1; CDR3: CSVEKGAEAFF; DNA: TGCAGCGTTGAGAAAGGGGCTGAAGCTTTCTTT
size: -; D: -; V: TRBV28; J: TRBJ2-2; CDR3: CASTPGTRTGELFF; DNA: TGTGCCAGCACGCCCGGGACTCGCACCGGGGAGCTGTTTTTT
size: -; D: -; V: TRBV5-8; J: TRBJ2-1; CDR3: CASSAGVHRTLNEQFF; DNA: TGTGCCAGCAGCGCTGGGGTACACAGGACACTCAATGAGCAGTTCTTC
size: many; D: TRBD1; V: TRBV30; J: TRBJ1-5; CDR3: CAWSPGGDQPQHF; DNA: TGTGCCTGGAGTCCAGGGGGCGATCAGCCCCAGCATTTT
size: -; D: -; V: TRBV7-9; J: TRBJ2-1; CDR3: CASSRLWVF; DNA: TGTGCTAGCAGCCGCCTCTGGGTCTTC
size: -; D: TRBD1; V: TRBV7-9; J: TRBJ2-5; CDR3: CASSPLGTGGETQYF; DNA: TGTGCCAGCAGCCCCCTAGGGACAGGCGGAGAGACCCAGTACTTC
size: many; D: -; V: TRBV29-1; J: TRBJ1-4; CDR3: CSVVQQNEKLFF; DNA: TGCAGCGTTGTTCAGCAAAATGAAAAACTGTTTTTT